Shown below are 18 T cell receptor beta chains from a single sample sequenced in a study of CD8+ T cells in alopecia areata. RNA was isolated and reverse transcribed to cDNA, the sequencing template. Only in-frame clones appear in the TCRdb table, and some are missing; sequencing was by immunoSEQ multiplex PCR. The sample has fewer than 250,000 clones; 50% to 60% are singletons. Sequences were derived from CD4+ T cells sorted from blood, sampled at week 0. The origin of the receptors is a human donor with alopecia areata.

The rearrangement links TRBV7-9 to TRBJ2-3, with a weak D call TRBD2 (6 bases). Germline CDR1 reads SEHNR; CDR2 reads FQNEAQ (reference sequence). The CDR3 runs to 14 residues. The ends were cut back, 6 bases at V and 1 base at J, with 11 bases in the middle. For the CDR3, the DNA is TGTGCCAGCAGTGCGGGATCGGGCACAGATACGCAGTATTTT. Translating gives CASSAGSGTDTQYF.

This chain's CDR3 is CASADTGGRNYGYTF. CDR3 sequence (DNA): TGTGCCAGCGCAGATACAGGGGGCCGGAACTATGGCTACACCTTC. V and J are TRBV6-5 and TRBJ1-2; 9 nucleotides match TRBD1. CDR1 MNHEY and CDR2 SVGAGI come from the germline V gene. CDR3 length: 15 amino acids. V lost 8 bases to trimming and J lost 2 bases; unmatched junction nucleotides: 9.

The rearrangement joins TRBV7-9 to TRBJ2-5; D unresolved. The CDR3 extends over 11 amino acids. From germline, CDR1 is SEHNR and CDR2 FQNEAQ (reference sequence). V lost 5 bases and J lost 5, with 6 bases in between. The CDR3 region is CASSMGETQYF. Here the CDR3 DNA reads TGTGCCAGCAGCATGGGGGAGACCCAGTACTTC.

The chain couples TRBV4-1 to TRBJ2-7; 9 bases line up with TRBD2. The CDR3 is 16 residues long. The V gene end was trimmed by 4 bases and the J gene end by 7 bases; junction bases not matched to a gene: 14. Per germline, CDR1 MGHRA and CDR2 YSYEKL. CDR3 amino acids: CASSRTPGLAQEEQYF. CDR3 in DNA: TGCGCCAGCAGCCGTACACCGGGACTAGCCCAAGAGGAGCAGTACTTC.

This clone was counted only a few times. The chain employs TRBV7-8 and TRBJ1-5; D may be TRBD1 (6 bases). The CDR3 is 15 residues long. The V end lost 2 bases, the J end lost 5 bases, and 13 bases lay between the germline ends. Germline V gives CDR1 SGHVS, CDR2 FQNEAQ. CDR3 in DNA: TGTGCCAGCAGCTTACTCGGCAGGGGACATCAGCCCCAGCATTTT. Residues: CASSLLGRGHQPQHF.

The chain has TRBV29-1 and TRBJ2-7; 8 bases are shared with TRBD1. The trim removed 7 bases at V and 3 bases at J, leaving 5 bases unmatched. The CDR3 runs 12 residues. The V gene's germline CDR1 is SQVTM and CDR2 ANQGSEA. Written as DNA, the CDR3 is TGCAGCGGGGGGACAGGTTTCTACGAGCAGTACTTC. Translated, it gives CSGGTGFYEQYF.

This chain uses TRBV5-1 with TRBJ1-2; possibly TRBD1 for D (6 bases). Trimming stripped 4 bases from V and 7 bases from J, with 17 bases between. The germline gives CDR1 SGHRS, CDR2 YFSETQ. The CDR3 sequence is 14 residues long. The CDR3 coding sequence is TGCGCCAGCAGCGTTAGCAGGGGCGCTGGTGGCTACACCTTC. It translates to CASSVSRGAGGYTF.

This clone was seen more than once but under ten times. This chain uses TRBV2 with TRBJ2-7; 7 positions match TRBD2. J gave up 4 bases and V 6 bases, and 9 bases lay outside the gene matches. The germline CDR1 and CDR2 sequences are SNHLY and FYNNEI. This CDR3 spans 14 amino acids. The CDR3 loop reads CASSPGLADYEQYF. In DNA form, the CDR3 reads TGTGCCAGCAGCCCGGGGCTAGCGGATTACGAGCAGTACTTC.

V and J are TRBV30 and TRBJ1-2; tentative D call: TRBD1 (6 bases). The CDR3 extends over 15 amino acids. From germline, CDR1 is GTSNPN and CDR2 SVGIG (reference sequence). Trimming took off 2 bases at V and 4 bases at J, with 17 bases between the two ends. The CDR3 region has the DNA TGTGCCTGGAGTATCACAGGGTTGAAGGCCTATGGCTACACCTTC. Protein: CAWSITGLKAYGYTF.

The V call is TRBV4-1, the J call TRBJ1-5; D call uncertain. Germline assignment: CDR1 MGHRA and CDR2 YSYEKL. The CDR3 runs to 16 residues. V lost 1 base, J lost 4 bases, and 14 bases lay in between. The CDR3 region has the DNA TGCGCCAGCAGCCAAGTTCAGGCTGCGGGGAATCAGCCCCAGCATTTT. Its protein is CASSQVQAAGNQPQHF.

The CDR3 nucleotides are TGTGCCTGGAGTGAAACTGACCTCCAAGAGACCCAGTACTTC. It encodes CAWSETDLQETQYF. This chain joins TRBV30 and TRBJ2-5; D is ambiguous. Trimming stripped 1 base from V and 1 base from J, with 10 bases between. The CDR3 length is 14 residues. Germline values: CDR1 GTSNPN, CDR2 SVGIG (reference sequence).

The sample holds a few counts of this clone. V gene TRBV6-1 combines with J gene TRBJ2-7; 9 nucleotides align to TRBD1. This CDR3 comprises 15 residues. J lost 5 bases, V lost 6 bases, and 11 bases had no gene match. The germline gives CDR1 MNHNS, CDR2 SASEGT. The CDR3 sequence: CASRMLQGAFHEQYF. The CDR3 DNA sequence: TGTGCCAGCAGGATGTTACAGGGGGCATTCCACGAGCAGTACTTC.

This rearrangement joins TRBV2 to TRBJ2-2; D is unresolved. Germline CDR1 reads SNHLY; CDR2 reads FYNNEI. This CDR3 comprises 15 residues. The V end lost 6 bases, the J end lost 8 bases, and 19 bases lay between the germline ends. In DNA form, the CDR3 reads TGTGCCAGCAGCCCAGGACGGGTGAATCCGGGGGAGCTGTTTTTT. This encodes CASSPGRVNPGELFF.

This clone was counted between two and nine times. V is TRBV7-9 and J is TRBJ2-2, with D perhaps TRBD2 (5 bases). V was shortened by 10 bases and J by 1 base, with 19 bases between the two germline ends. The CDR3 runs 16 residues. Germline assignment: CDR1 SEHNR and CDR2 FQNEAQ (reference sequence). The DNA for the CDR3 is TGTGCCACCCCGAGCAAAACCGGGGTGAACACCGGGGAGCTGTTTTTT. Protein sequence: CATPSKTGVNTGELFF.

The J gene is TRBJ1-5, the V gene TRBV28; no clear D gene. V lost 3 bases, J lost 5 bases, and 11 bases lay in between. CDR1 is MDHEN, CDR2 SYDVKM, per germline. This CDR3 has 14 amino acids. The DNA of the CDR3 is TGTGCCAGCAGTTTTACAGTCGGGGATCAGCCCCAGCATTTT. It codes for CASSFTVGDQPQHF.

The chain uses TRBV9 and TRBJ2-1; 15 bases fit TRBD2. This CDR3 spans 16 amino acids. V lost 4 bases, J lost 4 bases, and 3 bases stayed unmatched. Germline V gene sequence: CDR1 SGDLS, CDR2 YYNGEE. The CDR3 region has the DNA TGTGCCAGCAGCACTGGGACTAGCGGGGGGTACAATGAGCAGTTCTTC. Translation: CASSTGTSGGYNEQFF. Full variable domain (rest looked up from reference TRBV9 and TRBJ2-1): DSGVTQTPKHLITATGQRVTLRCSPRSGDLSVYWYQQSLDQGLQFLIQYYNGEERAKGNILERFSAQQFPDLHSELNLSSLELGDSALYFCASSTGTSGGYNEQFFGPGTRLTVL.

The gene calls are TRBV9 and TRBJ1-3; no definite D call. V was pared by 1 base and J by 0 bases, with 11 bases between. The CDR3 spans 16 residues. Germline V gene sequence: CDR1 SGDLS, CDR2 YYNGEE. The CDR3 bases are TGTGCCAGCAGCGTAAAAGGTCAGCGCTCTGGAAACACCATATATTTT. The encoded protein is CASSVKGQRSGNTIYF.

This chain joins TRBV9 and TRBJ1-1, with a possible D match to TRBD1 (6 bases). V was shortened by 0 bases and J by 1 base, with 7 bases between the two germline ends. The CDR3 totals 14 residues. The germline V gene has CDR1 SGDLS and CDR2 YYNGEE. The CDR3 protein is CASSVGQENTEAFF. For the CDR3, the DNA is TGTGCCAGCAGCGTAGGACAGGAGAACACTGAAGCTTTCTTT. The variable domain in full, with the rest retrieved from reference TRBV9 and TRBJ1-1, is DSGVTQTPKHLITATGQRVTLRCSPRSGDLSVYWYQQSLDQGLQFLIQYYNGEERAKGNILERFSAQQFPDLHSELNLSSLELGDSALYFCASSVGQENTEAFFGQGTRLTVV.